The entry that follows covers one T cell receptor beta chain sequence. The data derive from a study of T cell changes during pregnancy in multiple sclerosis. V trimming: 6 bases; J trimming: 5 bases; junction bases outside the gene matches: 5. The CDR3 sequence is 13 residues long. Germline lookup yields CDR1 MDHEN and CDR2 SYDVKM. TCRdb keeps only in-frame clones here, not all; method: immunoSEQ multiplex PCR. The repertoire holds roughly 76,000 clones, with around 90% as singletons. This specimen was CD4+ T cells from peripheral blood mononuclear cells, taken after pregnancy. The rearrangement joins TRBV28 to TRBJ1-2; TRBD1 matches at 8 bases. The TCR sequence derives from a female donor with multiple sclerosis, enrolled in a pregnancy study. CDR3 residues: CASRGTGRYGYTF. The CDR3 bases are TGTGCCAGCAGGGGGACAGGACGTTATGGCTACACCTTC.